This TCR beta chain emerged from a study of CD8 T cells in Susac syndrome. A remark on this clonotype: The antigen remains undetermined.

An amount of RNA that ranged from roughly 0.5 to 1 ug was reverse transcribed with random hexamers. TCRdb re-called the immunoSEQ multiplex PCR reads through MiXCR, storing one row per CDR3 protein. The table shows 250,000 to 350,000 distinct CDR3 sequences, with roughly 94% occurring only once. Sequencing of TCR beta covered CD8+ and CD4+ T cells obtained from blood. Negative isolation yielded CD4+ and CD8+ T cells, and FACS enriched TEMRA cells. The CDR3 loop spans 15 amino acids. Looked up from germline, CDR1 is DFQATT and CDR2 is SNEGSKA (reference sequence). Unmatched junction bases numbered 9, after V lost 4 bases and J lost 2 bases. The study, taken as a whole, reports: By the study's own acknowledgment, its TCR sequencing and HLA analysis included relatively few individuals.

The TCR originated in a human donor with multiple sclerosis. The chain couples TRBV20-1 to TRBJ2-7; 9 bases match TRBD1. Input material: CD4+ T cells from PBMCs. The CDR3 protein is CSAKKTGTGPYEQYF. CDR3 sequence (DNA): TGCAGTGCTAAAAAAACCGGGACAGGGCCCTACGAGCAGTACTTC.